This T cell receptor beta chain was sequenced during a study of T cells in Graves' hyperthyroidism and ophthalmopathy. Orbital computed tomography, thyroid ultrasound, serum thyroxine and TRAb, and clinical symptoms together informed the diagnoses. RNA transcripts provided the source from which TCR beta CDR3 regions were amplified. HTBI primers were the set used in a first-round RT-PCR of the TCR CDR3. MiXCR, applied by TCRdb to the multiplex PCR reads, yields one record per CDR3 protein. The sample lists about 96,000 distinct CDR3 sequences; around 50% were seen once. The CDR3 runs to 13 residues. Germline V CDR1 and CDR2: SGHTA, FQGNSA. This clonotype was observed a few times. The junction and the germline gene differ at one end; a read error may be behind it.

The TCR originated in a woman in her thirties or forties with Graves' hyperthyroidism. The gene calls are TRBV7-2 and TRBJ2-7; maybe TRBD2 (5 bases). The sample comprised blood. The CDR3 reads CASSFGGAGELYF. The CDR3 DNA is TGTGCCAGCAGCTTTGGTGGAGCCGGGGAGCTGTACTTC.